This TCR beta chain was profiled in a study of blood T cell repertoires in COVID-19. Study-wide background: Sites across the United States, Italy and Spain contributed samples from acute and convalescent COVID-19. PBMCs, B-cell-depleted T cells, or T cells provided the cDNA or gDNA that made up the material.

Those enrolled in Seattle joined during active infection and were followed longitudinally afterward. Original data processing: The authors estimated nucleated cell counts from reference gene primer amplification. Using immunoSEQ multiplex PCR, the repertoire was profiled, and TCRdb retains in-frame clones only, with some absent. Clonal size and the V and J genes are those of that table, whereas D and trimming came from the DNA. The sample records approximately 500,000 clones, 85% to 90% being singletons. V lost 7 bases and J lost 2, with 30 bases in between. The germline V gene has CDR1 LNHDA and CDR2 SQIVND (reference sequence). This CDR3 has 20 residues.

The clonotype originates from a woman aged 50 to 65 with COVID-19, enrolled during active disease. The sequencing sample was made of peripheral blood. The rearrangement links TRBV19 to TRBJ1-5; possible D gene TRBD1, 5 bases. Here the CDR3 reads CASTPSDSEVSVFGNQPQHF. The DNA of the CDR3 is TGTGCCAGTACCCCTAGCGACAGTGAAGTGTCTGTTTTCGGCAATCAGCCCCAGCATTTT.